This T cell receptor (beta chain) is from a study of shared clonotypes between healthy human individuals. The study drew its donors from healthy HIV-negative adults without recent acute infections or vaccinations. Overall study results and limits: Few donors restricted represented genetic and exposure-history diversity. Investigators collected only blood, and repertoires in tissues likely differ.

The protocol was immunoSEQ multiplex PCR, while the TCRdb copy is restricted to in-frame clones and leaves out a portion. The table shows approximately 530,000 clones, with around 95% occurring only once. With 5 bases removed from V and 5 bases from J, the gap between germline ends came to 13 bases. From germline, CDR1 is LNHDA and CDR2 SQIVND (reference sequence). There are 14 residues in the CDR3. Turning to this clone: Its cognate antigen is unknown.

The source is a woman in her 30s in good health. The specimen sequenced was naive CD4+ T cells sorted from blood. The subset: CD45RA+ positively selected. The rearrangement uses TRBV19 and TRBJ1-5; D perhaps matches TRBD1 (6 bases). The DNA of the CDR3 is TGTGCCAGTAGTCTAGGACAGCTCCATCAGCCCCAGCATTTT. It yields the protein CASSLGQLHQPQHF.